The 28 T cell receptor beta chains below come from one sample, sequenced in a study of Ad26.COV2.S vaccination and SARS-CoV-2 variants. Treatment noted: 15 to 20 received Ad26.COV2.S at low or high dose, single or two shots; 5 received placebo; per-sample allocation not given. It was on day 63 after the first vaccine or placebo injection that samples were taken. TCRdb keeps only in-frame clones here, not all; method: immunoSEQ multiplex PCR. The repertoire has roughly 300,000 clones, 80% to 90% of them found once; the top ten carry around 4.5%. Sequenced here: peripheral blood, sampled in a trial of Ad26.COV2.S vaccine versus placebo. The receptor set was obtained from a person between 18 and 65 years old who received the Ad26.COV2.S COVID-19 vaccine or a placebo.

The V gene is TRBV7-2, the J gene TRBJ2-5, with a weak D call TRBD1 (6 bases). V lost 7 bases, J lost 4 bases, and 13 bases lay in between. The germline V gene encodes CDR1 SGHTA and CDR2 FQGNSA. CDR3 size: 13 residues. The CDR3: CASTKGVGETQYF. The CDR3 DNA follows: TGTGCCAGCACCAAGGGGGTAGGAGAGACCCAGTACTTC.

CDR3 sequence: CASSLPEETQYF. The DNA of the CDR3 is TGTGCCAGCAGCTTACCCGAAGAGACCCAGTACTTC. The chain employs TRBV7-9 and TRBJ2-5; D is unclear. The CDR3 is 12 residues long. The germline V and J ends were trimmed by 2 bases and 3 bases, with 4 bases remaining between them. Germline-derived CDR1 and CDR2 are SEHNR and FQNEAQ (reference sequence).

This sequence joins TRBV2 and TRBJ2-2; a weak D match, TRBD2 (6 bases). CDR1 is SNHLY, CDR2 FYNNEI, per germline. Trimming cost V 7 bases and J 4 bases, with 10 bases left between them. CDR3 length equals 13 residues. CDR3 nucleotides: TGTGCCAGCATCCGGGGACTCACCGGGGAGCTGTTTTTT. Translated, it gives CASIRGLTGELFF. The entire variable domain, with the rest obtained from reference TRBV2 and TRBJ2-2, is as follows: EPEVTQTPSHQVTQMGQEVILRCVPISNHLYFYWYRQILGQKVEFLVSFYNNEISEKSEIFDDQFSVERPDGSNFTLKIRSTKLEDSAMYFCASIRGLTGELFFGEGSRLTVL.

This clone showed up just once. The rearrangement uses TRBV9 and TRBJ2-1; 8 positions agree with TRBD2. The germline V gene encodes CDR1 SGDLS and CDR2 YYNGEE. Germline trimming cut 3 bases from V and 6 bases from J; bases unmatched to any gene: 8. The CDR3 consists of 15 residues. The CDR3 bases are TGTGCCAGCAGCGCCCCCCCCGGGAGGGCCAATGAGCAGTTCTTC. It encodes CASSAPPGRANEQFF.

The CDR3 nucleotides read TGTGCCAGCAGTGAGGGACAGCTATTAGAAGCTTTCTTT. Encoded protein: CASSEGQLLEAFF. The chain employs TRBV2 and TRBJ1-1; 7 bases map to TRBD1. Germline CDR1 reads SNHLY; CDR2 reads FYNNEI. With V trimmed by 3 bases and J by 8 bases, 6 bases remained unmatched. CDR3 size: 13 residues.

This clone was seen just once. Other DNA sequences within the sample encode an identical CDR3. The genes are TRBV5-1 and TRBJ1-1; 8 bases match TRBD1. The V gene's germline CDR1 is SGHRS and CDR2 YFSETQ. V was clipped by 0 bases and J by 1 base; unmatched bases: 2. The CDR3 sequence is 15 residues long. CDR3 region: CASSLGGQGNTEAFF. CDR3 DNA sequence: TGCGCCAGCAGCTTGGGTGGACAGGGGAACACTGAAGCTTTCTTT.

Only one count was recorded for this clone. J is TRBJ2-7 and V is TRBV18, with 7 bases lining up with TRBD2. CDR1 KGHSH and CDR2 LQKENI come from the germline V gene. This CDR3 has 14 residues. J gave up 1 base and V 2 bases, and 2 bases lay outside the gene matches. CDR3 sequence: CASSPGTISYEQYF. The CDR3 nucleotides read TGTGCCAGCTCACCAGGGACTATTTCCTACGAGCAGTACTTC.

The chain links TRBV4-2 to TRBJ2-2, with TRBD2 matching 12 bases. Per the germline V gene, CDR1 is LGHNA and CDR2 is YNFKEQ. V trimming: 0 bases; J trimming: 4 bases; junction bases outside the gene matches: 12. The CDR3 sequence is 20 residues long. CDR3 amino acids: CASSQDVDPLAGGPTGELFF. CDR3 sequence (DNA): TGTGCCAGCAGCCAAGATGTCGATCCTCTAGCGGGGGGGCCCACCGGGGAGCTGTTTTTT.

The rearrangement joins TRBV6-2 or TRBV6-3 to TRBJ1-2, with D possibly matching TRBD1 (5 bases). CDR3 length equals 17 residues. Germline CDR1 and CDR2: MNHEY and SVGEGT. The V end lost 1 base, the J end lost 0 bases, and 15 bases lay between the germline ends. CDR3 in DNA: TGTGCCAGCAGTTACTACTGGAGCCTGGGGGCTAACTATGGCTACACCTTC. Translation gives CASSYYWSLGANYGYTF.

This chain links TRBV3-1 (or the pseudogene TRBV3-2) with TRBJ2-3; unclear D gene. Germline CDR1 reads LGHDT; CDR2 reads YNNKEL (reference sequence). The CDR3 has 13 residues. Trimming shortened V by 4 bases and J by 4 bases, and 9 bases separated the two germline ends. The CDR3 coding sequence is TGTGCCAGCAGCCCAGCGATCCCAGATACGCAGTATTTT. Residues: CASSPAIPDTQYF.

The J gene is TRBJ2-7, the V gene TRBV10-1; 7 bases match TRBD1. Unmatched junction bases numbered 2, after V lost 5 bases and J lost 1 base. Germline CDR1 and CDR2: WNHNN and SYGVQD (reference sequence). The CDR3 runs 13 residues. The CDR3 reads CASSTTGSYEQYF. For the CDR3, the DNA is TGCGCCAGCAGTACGACAGGGTCCTACGAGCAGTACTTC.

This chain uses TRBV19 with TRBJ1-2, with 10 positions matching TRBD1. CDR1 is LNHDA, CDR2 SQIVND, per germline (reference sequence). The V segment lost 5 bases and the J segment 6 bases; nucleotides outside the gene matches: 9. This CDR3 contains 15 residues. The CDR3 region is CASSSRDRGEDGYTF. As DNA, the CDR3 is TGTGCCAGTAGTTCCCGGGACAGGGGAGAGGATGGCTACACCTTC.

This clone appeared a single time. V is TRBV6-5 and J is TRBJ1-2; TRBD1 matches 12 bases. CDR1 and CDR2 (germline): MNHEY, SVGAGI. V dropped 2 bases and J dropped 8; count of bases not matched to a gene: 3. This CDR3 contains 14 residues. This chain's CDR3 is CASSYGTGGLGYTF. The CDR3 DNA is TGTGCCAGCAGTTACGGGACAGGGGGCTTGGGCTACACCTTC.

The chain uses TRBV15 and TRBJ2-3; D is ambiguous. Germline CDR1 LNHNV, CDR2 YYDKDF (reference sequence). The CDR3 spans 18 residues. Between the trimmed V and J ends, which lost 5 bases and 1 base, there was a span of 22 bases. The CDR3 region is CATSSIIRAPVRTDTQYF. The CDR3 nucleotides read TGTGCCACCAGCTCTATTATACGGGCACCGGTCCGCACAGATACGCAGTATTTT.

The chain recombines TRBV19 with TRBJ2-2, with TRBD1 matching over 7 bases. The J segment lost 4 bases and the V segment lost 7 bases, leaving 6 bases of the junction unmatched. CDR1 is LNHDA, CDR2 SQIVND, per germline (reference sequence). This CDR3 comprises 14 residues. The CDR3 sequence is CASIDRAGTGELFF. The CDR3 DNA reads as TGTGCCAGTATTGACAGGGCGGGCACCGGGGAGCTGTTTTTT.

The chain is built from TRBV3-1 (or the pseudogene TRBV3-2) and TRBJ1-5; no clear D gene. The germline gives CDR1 LGHDT, CDR2 YNNKEL (reference sequence). CDR3 size: 15 residues. V was pared by 1 base and J by 7 bases, with 14 bases between. CDR3 sequence: CASSQGAGGGQPQHF. CDR3 DNA sequence: TGTGCCAGCAGCCAAGGTGCGGGCGGTGGGCAGCCCCAGCATTTT.

The chain carries TRBV28 and TRBJ2-3, with 10 positions matching TRBD1. CDR3 length: 15 amino acids. Germline V gene lookup returns CDR1 MDHEN and CDR2 SYDVKM. The V segment lost 6 bases and the J segment 4 bases; nucleotides outside the gene matches: 7. The CDR3 nucleotides are TGTGCCAGCAGAAGACAGGGGGCTTTAGCAGATACGCAGTATTTT. It translates to CASRRQGALADTQYF.

This clone was seen more than once but under ten times. The chain uses TRBV5-1 and TRBJ1-6; D call uncertain. Trimming removed 5 bases at V and 6 bases at J, with 12 bases between. The CDR3 covers 14 residues. The germline V gene has CDR1 SGHRS and CDR2 YFSETQ. Here the CDR3 reads CASRAERFNSPLHF. Here the CDR3 DNA reads TGCGCCAGCAGGGCCGAGCGGTTTAATTCACCCCTCCACTTT.

The V gene is TRBV7-6, the J gene TRBJ1-2; D possibly corresponds to TRBD1 (5 bases). The CDR3 contains 15 residues. V lost 3 bases to trimming and J lost 4 bases, with 15 bases between them. Germline lookup yields CDR1 SGHVS and CDR2 FNYEAQ. For the CDR3, the DNA is TGTGCCAGCAGCTTTTCCTTGGGACGGATCTATGGCTACACCTTC. Encoded protein: CASSFSLGRIYGYTF.

The V call is TRBV12-5, the J call TRBJ1-5; D remains ambiguous. CDR1 LGHNT and CDR2 FRNRAP come from the germline V gene. Trimming took off 4 bases at V and 9 bases at J, with 7 bases between the two ends. This CDR3 is built from 11 residues. In nucleotides, the CDR3 is TGTGCTAGTGGTTCCGCGGTGCCCCAGCATTTT. Residues: CASGSAVPQHF.

A single count supports this clone. CDR3 nucleotides: TGTGCCAGCAGCTTGGACGGGGGGGCTAAAAACATTCAGTACTTC. It yields the protein CASSLDGGAKNIQYF. The chain combines TRBV5-4 with TRBJ2-4; the match to TRBD2 covers 8 bases. In germline, CDR1 is SGHNT, CDR2 YYREEE (reference sequence). There are 15 residues in the CDR3. Trimming cost V 0 bases and J 4 bases; bases outside gene matches: 3.

The chain couples TRBV14 to TRBJ2-1; no firm D call. The V gene lost 2 bases and the J gene lost 9 bases, with 5 bases spanning the gap. This CDR3 comprises 11 residues. CDR1 is SGHDN, CDR2 FVKESK, per germline. DNA for the CDR3: TGTGCCAGCAGCCAATTCGCTGAGCAGTTCTTC. It translates to CASSQFAEQFF. Looking up the rest from reference TRBV14 and TRBJ2-1 gives the full variable domain: EAGVTQFPSHSVIEKGQTVTLRCDPISGHDNLYWYRRVMGKEIKFLLHFVKESKQDESGMPNNRFLAERTGGTYSTLKVQPAELEDSGVYFCASSQFAEQFFGPGTRLTVL.

The chain uses TRBV2 and TRBJ2-7; D is possibly TRBD1 or TRBD2 (5 bases each). V gave up 7 bases and J gave up 1 base, with 17 bases separating them. Germline V gene data show CDR1 as SNHLY and CDR2 as FYNNEI. CDR3 length: 15 residues. The CDR3 sequence is CASTEGPRPSYEQYF. In DNA form, the CDR3 reads TGTGCCAGCACCGAGGGGCCCAGGCCTTCCTACGAGCAGTACTTC.

J is TRBJ2-7 and V is TRBV27; D might be TRBD1 (5 bases). With 5 bases removed from V and 2 bases from J, the gap between germline ends came to 13 bases. Germline V gene sequence: CDR1 MNHEY, CDR2 SMNVEV (reference sequence). The CDR3 has 14 residues. CDR3 loop: CASSKPGKAYEQYF. The CDR3 DNA is TGTGCCAGCAGTAAACCAGGGAAGGCCTACGAGCAGTACTTC.

The gene calls are TRBV18 and TRBJ2-3; 7 nucleotides line up with TRBD1. This CDR3 contains 17 residues. V dropped 6 bases and J dropped 6; count of bases not matched to a gene: 18. The germline CDR1 and CDR2 sequences are KGHSH and LQKENI. The chain's CDR3 is CASSPNGRGQRGDTQYF. The CDR3 DNA sequence: TGTGCCAGCTCCCCAAACGGCCGGGGACAGAGGGGGGATACGCAGTATTTT. Combining the CDR3 with reference TRBV18 and TRBJ2-3 gives the whole variable domain NAGVMQNPRHLVRRRGQEARLRCSPMKGHSHVYWYRQLPEEGLKFMVYLQKENIIDESGMPKERFSAEFPKEGPSILRIQQVVRGDSAAYFCASSPNGRGQRGDTQYFGPGTRLTVL.

The chain is built from TRBV27 and TRBJ2-3; 15 nucleotides line up with TRBD2. With V trimmed by 6 bases and J by 4 bases, 11 bases remained unmatched. The CDR3 sequence is 18 residues long. The germline gives CDR1 MNHEY, CDR2 SMNVEV (reference sequence). This chain's CDR3 is CASSLRTSGGAGPDTQYF. The CDR3 DNA sequence: TGTGCCAGCAGCCTGCGGACTAGCGGGGGGGCGGGGCCAGATACGCAGTATTTT.

This chain connects TRBV5-1 to TRBJ2-1, with a possible D match to TRBD2 (5 bases). The V gene's germline CDR1 is SGHRS and CDR2 YFSETQ. Trimming left V 3 bases short and J 2 bases short, with 12 bases between. The CDR3 contains 15 residues. The CDR3 DNA sequence: TGCGCCAGCAGCTCCCGGACGGGGACCTACAATGAGCAGTTCTTC. Protein: CASSSRTGTYNEQFF.

V and J are TRBV19 and TRBJ1-5, with a tentative D call TRBD1 (5 bases). The CDR3 loop spans 16 amino acids. Germline-derived CDR1 and CDR2 are LNHDA and SQIVND (reference sequence). The V gene lost 3 bases and the J gene lost 1 base, with 13 bases spanning the gap. The CDR3 sequence: CASSMRHRDSNQPQHF. The CDR3 DNA follows: TGTGCCAGTAGTATGCGCCACCGGGACAGCAATCAGCCCCAGCATTTT.